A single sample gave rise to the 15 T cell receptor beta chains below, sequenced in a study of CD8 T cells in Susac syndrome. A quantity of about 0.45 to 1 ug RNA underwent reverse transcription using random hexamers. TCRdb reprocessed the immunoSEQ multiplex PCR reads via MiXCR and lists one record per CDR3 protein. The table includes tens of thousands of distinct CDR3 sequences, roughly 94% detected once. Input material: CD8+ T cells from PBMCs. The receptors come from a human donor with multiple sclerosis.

The CDR3 is CSVEPRELYTQYF. The CDR3 nucleotides are TGCAGCGTTGAACCACGGGAGTTATATACGCAGTATTTT. The chain employs TRBV29-1 and TRBJ2-3; a possible D gene is TRBD2 (6 bases). This CDR3 contains 13 residues. Germline CDR1 and CDR2: SQVTM and ANQGSEA. V was shortened by 2 bases and J by 7 bases, with 13 bases between the two germline ends.

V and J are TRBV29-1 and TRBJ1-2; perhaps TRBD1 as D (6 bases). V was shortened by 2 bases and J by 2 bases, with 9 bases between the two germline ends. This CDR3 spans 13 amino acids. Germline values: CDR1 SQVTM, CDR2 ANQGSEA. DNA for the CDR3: TGCAGCGTTGAATACAGGGACAACTATGGCTACACCTTC. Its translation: CSVEYRDNYGYTF.

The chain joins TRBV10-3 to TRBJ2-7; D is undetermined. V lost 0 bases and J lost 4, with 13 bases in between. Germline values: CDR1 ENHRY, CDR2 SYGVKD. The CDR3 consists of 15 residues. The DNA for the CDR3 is TGTGCCATCAGTGAGTCTGGTAGCTATGGGTACGAGCAGTACTTC. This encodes CAISESGSYGYEQYF.

The CDR3 region has the DNA TGTGCCAGCAGTGGCGACACTGATTACAATCAGCCCCAGCATTTT. This gives the protein CASSGDTDYNQPQHF. The chain uses TRBV27 and TRBJ1-5; D not certain. Germline CDR1 and CDR2: MNHEY and SMNVEV (reference sequence). V gave up 5 bases and J gave up 3 bases, with 14 bases separating them. CDR3 length: 15 amino acids.

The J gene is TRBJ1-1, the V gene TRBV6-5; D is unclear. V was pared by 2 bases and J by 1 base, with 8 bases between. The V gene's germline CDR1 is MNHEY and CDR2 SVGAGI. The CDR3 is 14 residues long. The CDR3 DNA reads TGTGCCAGCAGTTACCGGGTAGAGAACACTGAAGCTTTCTTT. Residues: CASSYRVENTEAFF.

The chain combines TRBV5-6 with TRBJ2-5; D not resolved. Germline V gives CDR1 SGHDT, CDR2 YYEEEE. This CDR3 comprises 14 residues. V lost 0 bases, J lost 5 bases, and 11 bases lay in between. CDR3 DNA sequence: TGTGCCAGCAGCTTGGTCCCAAGGGCCGAGACCCAGTACTTC. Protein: CASSLVPRAETQYF.

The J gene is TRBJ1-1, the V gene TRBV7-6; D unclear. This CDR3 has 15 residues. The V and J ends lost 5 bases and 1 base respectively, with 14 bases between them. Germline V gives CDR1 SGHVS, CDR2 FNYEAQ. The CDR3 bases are TGTGCCAGCAGCCCAATGGGAGAAGCGAACACTGAAGCTTTCTTT. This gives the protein CASSPMGEANTEAFF.

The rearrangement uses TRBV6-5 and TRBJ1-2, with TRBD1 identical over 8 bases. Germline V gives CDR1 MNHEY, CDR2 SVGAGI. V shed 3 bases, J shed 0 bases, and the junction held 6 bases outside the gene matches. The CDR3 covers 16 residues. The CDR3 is CASSYGQGFSNYGYTF. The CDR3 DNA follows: TGTGCCAGCAGTTATGGACAGGGCTTTTCTAACTATGGCTACACCTTC.

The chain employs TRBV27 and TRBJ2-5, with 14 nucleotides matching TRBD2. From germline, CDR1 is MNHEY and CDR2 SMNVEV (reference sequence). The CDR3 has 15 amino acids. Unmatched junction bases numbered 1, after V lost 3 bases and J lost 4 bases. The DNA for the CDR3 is TGTGCCAGCAGTTTGACTAGCGGGAGGGGAGAGACCCAGTACTTC. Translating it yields CASSLTSGRGETQYF.

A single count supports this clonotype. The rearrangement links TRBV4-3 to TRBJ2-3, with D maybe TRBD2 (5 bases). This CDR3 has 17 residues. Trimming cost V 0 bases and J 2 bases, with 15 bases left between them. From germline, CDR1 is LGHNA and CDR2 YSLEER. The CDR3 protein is CASSQEAARDPTDTQYF. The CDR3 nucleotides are TGCGCCAGCAGCCAAGAAGCGGCGAGGGATCCCACAGATACGCAGTATTTT.

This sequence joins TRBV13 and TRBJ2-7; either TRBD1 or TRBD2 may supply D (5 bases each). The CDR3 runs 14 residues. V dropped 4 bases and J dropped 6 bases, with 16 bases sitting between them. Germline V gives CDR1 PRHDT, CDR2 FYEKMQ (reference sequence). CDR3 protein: CASSSRDGLSEQYF. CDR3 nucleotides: TGTGCCAGCAGCTCCCGGGACGGATTGTCCGAGCAGTACTTC.

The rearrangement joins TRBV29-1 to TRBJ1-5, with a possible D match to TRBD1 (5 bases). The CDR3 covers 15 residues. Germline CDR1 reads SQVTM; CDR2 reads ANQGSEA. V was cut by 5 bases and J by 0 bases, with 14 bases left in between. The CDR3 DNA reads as TGCAGCGTTCGGGGGACGGATTATAGCAATCAGCCCCAGCATTTT. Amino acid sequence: CSVRGTDYSNQPQHF.

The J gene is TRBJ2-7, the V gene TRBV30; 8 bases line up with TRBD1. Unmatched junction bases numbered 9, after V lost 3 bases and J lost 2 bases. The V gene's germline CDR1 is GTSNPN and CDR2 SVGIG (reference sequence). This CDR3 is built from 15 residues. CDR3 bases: TGTGCCTGGAGGGAATCGACAGGGGTCCCCTACGAGCAGTACTTC. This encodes CAWRESTGVPYEQYF.

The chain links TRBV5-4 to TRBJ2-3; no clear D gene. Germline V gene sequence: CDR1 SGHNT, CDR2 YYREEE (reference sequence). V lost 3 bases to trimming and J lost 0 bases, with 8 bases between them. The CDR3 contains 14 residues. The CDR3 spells CASSSDGSTDTQYF. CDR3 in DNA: TGTGCCAGCAGCTCCGACGGCAGCACAGATACGCAGTATTTT.

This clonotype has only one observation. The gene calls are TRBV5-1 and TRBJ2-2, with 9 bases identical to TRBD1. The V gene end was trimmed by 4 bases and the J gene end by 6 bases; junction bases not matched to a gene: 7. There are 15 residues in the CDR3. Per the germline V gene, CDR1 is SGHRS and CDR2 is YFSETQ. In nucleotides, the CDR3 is TGCGCCAGCAGCGCCCGGACAGGGGATCCCGGGGAGCTGTTTTTT. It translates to CASSARTGDPGELFF.